These 7 T cell receptor beta chains were sequenced from one sample in a study of control samples from healthy donors and cancer patients. Sequencing was performed with immunoSEQ multiplex PCR; in TCRdb, only in-frame clones are kept and a portion is missing. The table includes about 83,000 clones, around 92% detected once. Sequencing was performed on blood. These receptor sequences come from a man in his fifties in good health.

The chain recombines TRBV18 with TRBJ1-1, with a possible D match to TRBD1 (5 bases). Germline V CDR1 and CDR2: KGHSH, LQKENI. V lost 0 bases and J 11 bases, leaving 22 bases between the germline ends. The CDR3 spans 16 residues. CDR3 in amino acids: CASSPPGLGQTGRAFF. The CDR3 DNA follows: TGTGCCAGCTCACCACCGGGTCTTGGACAAACGGGTAGGGCTTTCTTT.

This chain joins TRBV19 and TRBJ1-1; TRBD1 might be the D (6 bases). V lost 5 bases and J lost 0, with 13 bases in between. The CDR3 length is 15 residues. The V gene's germline CDR1 is LNHDA and CDR2 SQIVND (reference sequence). The CDR3 here is CASSPQGWMNTEAFF. DNA for the CDR3: TGTGCCAGTAGTCCCCAGGGGTGGATGAACACTGAAGCTTTCTTT.

The genes are TRBV10-1 and TRBJ2-5; unclear D gene. Germline lookup yields CDR1 WNHNN and CDR2 SYGVQD (reference sequence). Trimming cost V 4 bases and J 4 bases, with 10 bases left between them. The CDR3 loop spans 13 amino acids. The CDR3 DNA reads TGCGCCAGCAGTGGACCGACGGGAGAGACCCAGTACTTC. Protein sequence: CASSGPTGETQYF.

The rearrangement joins TRBV11-2 to TRBJ2-3; D remains unclear. The CDR3 runs 13 residues. The germline CDR1 and CDR2 sequences are SGHAT and FQNNGV. V lost 6 bases and J lost 2, with 9 bases in between. The CDR3 reads CASRVGNTDTQYF. CDR3 in DNA: TGTGCCAGCAGAGTGGGTAACACAGATACGCAGTATTTT. Using reference TRBV11-2 and TRBJ2-3 for the parts outside the CDR3, the full variable domain is EAGVAQSPRYKIIEKRQSVAFWCNPISGHATLYWYQQILGQGPKLLIQFQNNGVVDDSQLPKDRFSAERLKGVDSTLKIQPAKLEDSAVYLCASRVGNTDTQYFGPGTRLTVL.

The chain links TRBV6-5 to TRBJ2-5; TRBD1 agrees at 9 bases. This CDR3 is built from 13 residues. Germline V gene lookup returns CDR1 MNHEY and CDR2 SVGAGI. After removal of 6 bases from V and 3 bases from J, the junction contained 2 bases not matched to a gene. CDR3 region: CASRTGGEETQYF. The CDR3 DNA follows: TGTGCCAGCAGGACAGGGGGGGAAGAGACCCAGTACTTC.

The V gene is TRBV20-1, the J gene TRBJ2-7; D is ambiguous. The CDR3 loop spans 11 amino acids. V lost 6 bases and J lost 2, with 8 bases in between. Germline lookup yields CDR1 DFQATT and CDR2 SNEGSKA (reference sequence). CDR3 sequence (DNA): TGCAGTGCCGACGGCACCTACGAGCAGTACTTC. Protein: CSADGTYEQYF.

The V gene is TRBV5-1, the J gene TRBJ1-2; D perhaps matches TRBD1 (5 bases). Trimming removed 0 bases from V and 4 bases from J, with 7 bases in between. There are 13 residues in the CDR3. Germline loops: CDR1 SGHRS, CDR2 YFSETQ. CDR3 in amino acids: CASSLGGSYGYTF. The CDR3 DNA is TGCGCCAGCAGCTTGGGGGGCTCCTATGGCTACACCTTC.